The source of this TCR beta chain is a study of PD-1 blockade in classical Hodgkin lymphoma. Whole-study findings and limits: Healthy donors reportedly exceeded newly diagnosed patients in baseline TCR diversity. Lower baseline TCR diversity marked trial partial responders and progressors. Compared with baseline, CD4+ but not CD8+ TCR diversity had risen significantly by C4D1.

Time point meaning: cycle 4 day 1 (C4D1), after five to seven weeks of nivolumab. Exposure to brentuximab vedotin varied, and each patient had relapsed following autologous stem cell transplantation. Researchers used magnetic negative selection to pull out pure CD4+ T cells from thawed PBMCs. This clone was found once. What it binds is not known. The assay was immunoSEQ multiplex PCR, and TCRdb's table has in-frame clones only and misses some. The sample carries tens of thousands of clones, around 83% recorded once. Germline V CDR1 and CDR2: MGHRA, YSYEKL. Trimming took off 2 bases at V and 2 bases at J, with 17 bases between the two ends. CDR3 size: 17 residues.

The TCR was taken from a human donor with classical Hodgkin lymphoma. The chain links TRBV4-1 to TRBJ2-3; maybe TRBD2 (5 bases). The specimen comprised CD4+ T cells from blood, sampled before the fourth cycle of nivolumab. CDR3 residues: CASSQKYLARLTDTQYF. CDR3 bases: TGCGCCAGCAGCCAAAAATACCTAGCAAGGCTCACAGATACGCAGTATTTT.